This passage covers 19 T cell receptor beta chains from one sample sequenced in a study of blood T cell repertoires in COVID-19. The method was immunoSEQ multiplex PCR; TCRdb's version includes in-frame clones alone and lacks a portion of them. The sample consists of 88,000 or so clones, 75% to 90% of them appearing once. Sequences were obtained from peripheral blood. These receptors were obtained from a human donor in a cohort sampled during active COVID-19.

This sequence joins TRBV4-1 and TRBJ1-1, with D unclear. V was shortened by 1 base and J by 6 bases, with 15 bases between the two germline ends. The CDR3 spans 15 residues. Germline V lookup: CDR1 MGHRA, CDR2 YSYEKL. CDR3 residues: CASSQGNPIGAEAFF. The DNA for the CDR3 is TGCGCCAGCAGCCAAGGAAACCCCATCGGTGCTGAAGCTTTCTTT.

In DNA, the CDR3 is TGTGCCAGCTCACCATTTCAGGGGACGGATACGCAGTATTTT. Translated: CASSPFQGTDTQYF. The chain recombines TRBV18 with TRBJ2-3; D might be TRBD1 (6 bases). The CDR3 extends over 14 amino acids. Trimming left V 2 bases short and J 6 bases short, with 12 bases between. CDR1 KGHSH and CDR2 LQKENI come from the germline V gene.

This clone was seen only once. The chain uses TRBV3-1 (or the pseudogene TRBV3-2) and TRBJ2-7, with 7 bases lining up with TRBD2. Germline-derived CDR1 and CDR2 are LGHDT and YNNKEL (reference sequence). J gave up 4 bases and V 1 base, and 7 bases lay outside the gene matches. There are 15 residues in the CDR3. The CDR3 loop is CASSQGRSREYEQYF. The DNA of the CDR3 is TGTGCCAGCAGCCAAGGGCGGTCGCGGGAGTACGAGCAGTACTTC.

This clone was seen a few times. The rearrangement uses TRBV4-1 and TRBJ2-3, with 8 bases fitting TRBD2. The J segment lost 0 bases and the V segment lost 1 base, leaving 3 bases of the junction unmatched. The germline gives CDR1 MGHRA, CDR2 YSYEKL. The CDR3 spans 16 residues. The CDR3 is CASSQGLAISTDTQYF. In nucleotides, the CDR3 is TGCGCCAGCAGCCAAGGACTAGCGATAAGCACAGATACGCAGTATTTT.

J is TRBJ1-2 and V is TRBV5-1; 10 nucleotides match TRBD1. This CDR3 is 16 amino acids long. V shed 4 bases and J 4 bases; nucleotides not matched to a gene: 10. Germline CDR1 is SGHRS and CDR2 is YFSETQ. The CDR3 coding sequence is TGCGCCAGCAGCCGCGATACTGACAGGGGGCCCTATGGCTACACCTTC. Its translation is CASSRDTDRGPYGYTF.

The chain couples TRBV12-3 or TRBV12-4 to TRBJ1-1; D possibly corresponds to TRBD1 (6 bases). Trimming shortened V by 5 bases and J by 1 base, and 8 bases separated the two germline ends. The CDR3 sequence is 13 residues long. This CDR3 is CASSQQGNTEAFF. The CDR3 coding sequence is TGTGCCAGCAGTCAACAGGGGAACACTGAAGCTTTCTTT.

This sequence joins TRBV27 and TRBJ2-2, with TRBD1 identical over 8 bases. The CDR3 sequence is 18 residues long. J lost 8 bases, V lost 4 bases, and 18 bases had no gene match. Germline V lookup: CDR1 MNHEY, CDR2 SMNVEV (reference sequence). The DNA of the CDR3 is TGTGCCAGCAGTTCTTCCCACTCAGGGGGCCTGTGGATGGGGGAGCTGTTTTTT. The encoded protein is CASSSSHSGGLWMGELFF.

The V call is TRBV3-1 (or the pseudogene TRBV3-2), the J call TRBJ2-6; TRBD1 aligns across 8 bases. This CDR3 is 17 amino acids long. Trimming removed 4 bases from V and 0 bases from J; junction bases left unmatched: 5. Germline V gene lookup returns CDR1 LGHDT and CDR2 YNNKEL (reference sequence). The CDR3 region has the DNA TGTGCCAGCAGCCTCGGACAGGGTAACTCTGGGGCCAACGTCCTGACTTTC. Encoded protein: CASSLGQGNSGANVLTF.

The rearrangement joins TRBV3-1 (or the pseudogene TRBV3-2) to TRBJ2-5, with 10 bases identical to TRBD2. The CDR3 is made up of 16 amino acids. V was clipped by 1 base and J by 2 bases; unmatched bases: 4. Germline CDR1 LGHDT, CDR2 YNNKEL (reference sequence). For the CDR3, the DNA is TGTGCCAGCAGCCAAGTACTAGCGGGGCGTCAAGAGACCCAGTACTTC. Translation gives CASSQVLAGRQETQYF.

This CDR3 is CASSQGAGASPLHF. In DNA form, the CDR3 reads TGTGCCAGCAGCCAAGGGGCAGGGGCTTCACCCCTCCACTTT. This chain links TRBV3-1 (or the pseudogene TRBV3-2) with TRBJ1-6; a possible D gene is TRBD1 (6 bases). The CDR3 covers 14 residues. Germline assignment: CDR1 LGHDT and CDR2 YNNKEL (reference sequence). Trimming pared 1 base from V and 9 bases from J, leaving 10 bases between.

The CDR3 DNA sequence: TGCGCCAGCAGCTTGGGGAGTGACACTGAAGCTTTCTTT. Its translation is CASSLGSDTEAFF. The rearrangement uses TRBV5-1 and TRBJ1-1, with D uncertain. The V gene lost 0 bases and the J gene lost 3 bases, with 6 bases spanning the gap. The CDR3 runs 13 residues. Germline V CDR1 and CDR2: SGHRS, YFSETQ.

The chain uses TRBV11-2 and TRBJ1-1; D is possibly TRBD1 (6 bases). CDR3 size: 14 residues. With 5 bases removed from V and 0 bases from J, the gap between germline ends came to 10 bases. CDR1 SGHAT and CDR2 FQNNGV come from the germline V gene. CDR3 residues: CASSPDSVNTEAFF. CDR3 DNA: TGTGCCAGCAGCCCGGACAGCGTGAACACTGAAGCTTTCTTT.

The V and J genes are TRBV10-3 and TRBJ2-1, with 8 nucleotides matching TRBD2. CDR1 is ENHRY and CDR2 is SYGVKD in the germline V gene. The CDR3 totals 17 residues. Trimming at V came to 0 bases and at J to 3 bases, leaving 7 bases not matched to a gene. CDR3 sequence reads: CAISESIHTSGYNEQFF. CDR3 nucleotides: TGTGCCATCAGTGAGTCGATTCACACTAGCGGCTACAATGAGCAGTTCTTC.

The rearrangement uses TRBV28 and TRBJ2-7; D possibly corresponds to TRBD1 (5 bases). This CDR3 spans 14 amino acids. Germline CDR1 reads MDHEN; CDR2 reads SYDVKM. The ends were cut back, 6 bases at V and 3 bases at J, with 15 bases in the middle. CDR3 residues: CASRPRQSGYEQYF. The CDR3 DNA reads TGTGCCAGCAGGCCGAGACAGAGTGGCTACGAGCAGTACTTC.

The chain has TRBV7-3 and TRBJ2-1; 8 nucleotides align to TRBD1. CDR1 and CDR2 from the germline V gene are SGHTA and FQGTGA. The CDR3 length is 15 residues. With 6 bases clipped from V and 1 base from J, the junction kept 5 bases outside the gene matches. The CDR3 is CASSYTGGSYNEQFF. The CDR3 nucleotides read TGTGCCAGCAGTTATACAGGGGGATCCTACAATGAGCAGTTCTTC.

DNA for the CDR3: TGCGCCAGCAGCCCGGGACAGGGGGCCACCACAGATACGCAGTATTTT. Its protein product is CASSPGQGATTDTQYF. The chain couples TRBV4-1 to TRBJ2-3, with 12 positions matching TRBD1. The CDR3 consists of 16 residues. The ends lost 4 bases at V and 2 bases at J; junction bases unmatched: 4. Germline-derived CDR1 and CDR2 are MGHRA and YSYEKL.

This chain connects TRBV10-1 to TRBJ2-7; D is possibly TRBD1 (5 bases). Germline CDR1 reads WNHNN; CDR2 reads SYGVQD (reference sequence). The CDR3 runs 15 residues. V was clipped by 4 bases and J by 1 base, with 14 bases between them. The CDR3 nucleotides are TGCGCCAGCAGTGCCGCAGGGTTGGAGTCCTACGAGCAGTACTTC. It codes for CASSAAGLESYEQYF.

The CDR3 sequence is CASSFTGTGGYEQYF. Written as DNA, the CDR3 is TGTGCCAGCAGCTTCACCGGGACAGGGGGCTACGAGCAGTACTTC. The V and J genes are TRBV7-8 and TRBJ2-7, with 11 bases that match TRBD1. The germline CDR1 and CDR2 sequences are SGHVS and FQNEAQ. This CDR3 spans 15 amino acids. The J segment lost 3 bases and the V segment lost 3 bases, leaving 4 bases of the junction unmatched.

The sample holds one count of this clone. This rearrangement joins TRBV19 to TRBJ2-3; 8 bases are shared with TRBD1. The J segment lost 2 bases and the V segment lost 7 bases, leaving 14 bases of the junction unmatched. The CDR3 spans 17 residues. The germline V gene has CDR1 LNHDA and CDR2 SQIVND (reference sequence). This CDR3 is CASTGRDRMQYTDTQYF. The CDR3 region has the DNA TGTGCCAGTACCGGCCGGGACAGGATGCAGTACACAGATACGCAGTATTTT.